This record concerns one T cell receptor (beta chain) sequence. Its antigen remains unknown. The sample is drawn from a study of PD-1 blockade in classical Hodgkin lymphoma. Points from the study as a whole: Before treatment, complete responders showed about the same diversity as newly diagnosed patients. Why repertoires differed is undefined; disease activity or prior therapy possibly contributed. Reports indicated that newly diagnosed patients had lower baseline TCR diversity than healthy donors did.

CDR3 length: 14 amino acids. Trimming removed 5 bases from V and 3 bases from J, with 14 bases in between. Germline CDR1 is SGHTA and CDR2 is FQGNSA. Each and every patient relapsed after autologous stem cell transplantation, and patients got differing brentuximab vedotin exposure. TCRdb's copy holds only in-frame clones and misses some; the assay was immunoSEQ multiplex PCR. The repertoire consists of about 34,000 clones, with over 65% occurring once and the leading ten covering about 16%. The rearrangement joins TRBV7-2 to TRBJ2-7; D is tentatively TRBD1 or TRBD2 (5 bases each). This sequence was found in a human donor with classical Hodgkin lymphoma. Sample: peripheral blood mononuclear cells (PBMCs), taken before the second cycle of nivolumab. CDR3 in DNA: TGTGCCAGCAGCGCCTCGGGACGGCGCTACGAGCAGTACTTC. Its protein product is CASSASGRRYEQYF.